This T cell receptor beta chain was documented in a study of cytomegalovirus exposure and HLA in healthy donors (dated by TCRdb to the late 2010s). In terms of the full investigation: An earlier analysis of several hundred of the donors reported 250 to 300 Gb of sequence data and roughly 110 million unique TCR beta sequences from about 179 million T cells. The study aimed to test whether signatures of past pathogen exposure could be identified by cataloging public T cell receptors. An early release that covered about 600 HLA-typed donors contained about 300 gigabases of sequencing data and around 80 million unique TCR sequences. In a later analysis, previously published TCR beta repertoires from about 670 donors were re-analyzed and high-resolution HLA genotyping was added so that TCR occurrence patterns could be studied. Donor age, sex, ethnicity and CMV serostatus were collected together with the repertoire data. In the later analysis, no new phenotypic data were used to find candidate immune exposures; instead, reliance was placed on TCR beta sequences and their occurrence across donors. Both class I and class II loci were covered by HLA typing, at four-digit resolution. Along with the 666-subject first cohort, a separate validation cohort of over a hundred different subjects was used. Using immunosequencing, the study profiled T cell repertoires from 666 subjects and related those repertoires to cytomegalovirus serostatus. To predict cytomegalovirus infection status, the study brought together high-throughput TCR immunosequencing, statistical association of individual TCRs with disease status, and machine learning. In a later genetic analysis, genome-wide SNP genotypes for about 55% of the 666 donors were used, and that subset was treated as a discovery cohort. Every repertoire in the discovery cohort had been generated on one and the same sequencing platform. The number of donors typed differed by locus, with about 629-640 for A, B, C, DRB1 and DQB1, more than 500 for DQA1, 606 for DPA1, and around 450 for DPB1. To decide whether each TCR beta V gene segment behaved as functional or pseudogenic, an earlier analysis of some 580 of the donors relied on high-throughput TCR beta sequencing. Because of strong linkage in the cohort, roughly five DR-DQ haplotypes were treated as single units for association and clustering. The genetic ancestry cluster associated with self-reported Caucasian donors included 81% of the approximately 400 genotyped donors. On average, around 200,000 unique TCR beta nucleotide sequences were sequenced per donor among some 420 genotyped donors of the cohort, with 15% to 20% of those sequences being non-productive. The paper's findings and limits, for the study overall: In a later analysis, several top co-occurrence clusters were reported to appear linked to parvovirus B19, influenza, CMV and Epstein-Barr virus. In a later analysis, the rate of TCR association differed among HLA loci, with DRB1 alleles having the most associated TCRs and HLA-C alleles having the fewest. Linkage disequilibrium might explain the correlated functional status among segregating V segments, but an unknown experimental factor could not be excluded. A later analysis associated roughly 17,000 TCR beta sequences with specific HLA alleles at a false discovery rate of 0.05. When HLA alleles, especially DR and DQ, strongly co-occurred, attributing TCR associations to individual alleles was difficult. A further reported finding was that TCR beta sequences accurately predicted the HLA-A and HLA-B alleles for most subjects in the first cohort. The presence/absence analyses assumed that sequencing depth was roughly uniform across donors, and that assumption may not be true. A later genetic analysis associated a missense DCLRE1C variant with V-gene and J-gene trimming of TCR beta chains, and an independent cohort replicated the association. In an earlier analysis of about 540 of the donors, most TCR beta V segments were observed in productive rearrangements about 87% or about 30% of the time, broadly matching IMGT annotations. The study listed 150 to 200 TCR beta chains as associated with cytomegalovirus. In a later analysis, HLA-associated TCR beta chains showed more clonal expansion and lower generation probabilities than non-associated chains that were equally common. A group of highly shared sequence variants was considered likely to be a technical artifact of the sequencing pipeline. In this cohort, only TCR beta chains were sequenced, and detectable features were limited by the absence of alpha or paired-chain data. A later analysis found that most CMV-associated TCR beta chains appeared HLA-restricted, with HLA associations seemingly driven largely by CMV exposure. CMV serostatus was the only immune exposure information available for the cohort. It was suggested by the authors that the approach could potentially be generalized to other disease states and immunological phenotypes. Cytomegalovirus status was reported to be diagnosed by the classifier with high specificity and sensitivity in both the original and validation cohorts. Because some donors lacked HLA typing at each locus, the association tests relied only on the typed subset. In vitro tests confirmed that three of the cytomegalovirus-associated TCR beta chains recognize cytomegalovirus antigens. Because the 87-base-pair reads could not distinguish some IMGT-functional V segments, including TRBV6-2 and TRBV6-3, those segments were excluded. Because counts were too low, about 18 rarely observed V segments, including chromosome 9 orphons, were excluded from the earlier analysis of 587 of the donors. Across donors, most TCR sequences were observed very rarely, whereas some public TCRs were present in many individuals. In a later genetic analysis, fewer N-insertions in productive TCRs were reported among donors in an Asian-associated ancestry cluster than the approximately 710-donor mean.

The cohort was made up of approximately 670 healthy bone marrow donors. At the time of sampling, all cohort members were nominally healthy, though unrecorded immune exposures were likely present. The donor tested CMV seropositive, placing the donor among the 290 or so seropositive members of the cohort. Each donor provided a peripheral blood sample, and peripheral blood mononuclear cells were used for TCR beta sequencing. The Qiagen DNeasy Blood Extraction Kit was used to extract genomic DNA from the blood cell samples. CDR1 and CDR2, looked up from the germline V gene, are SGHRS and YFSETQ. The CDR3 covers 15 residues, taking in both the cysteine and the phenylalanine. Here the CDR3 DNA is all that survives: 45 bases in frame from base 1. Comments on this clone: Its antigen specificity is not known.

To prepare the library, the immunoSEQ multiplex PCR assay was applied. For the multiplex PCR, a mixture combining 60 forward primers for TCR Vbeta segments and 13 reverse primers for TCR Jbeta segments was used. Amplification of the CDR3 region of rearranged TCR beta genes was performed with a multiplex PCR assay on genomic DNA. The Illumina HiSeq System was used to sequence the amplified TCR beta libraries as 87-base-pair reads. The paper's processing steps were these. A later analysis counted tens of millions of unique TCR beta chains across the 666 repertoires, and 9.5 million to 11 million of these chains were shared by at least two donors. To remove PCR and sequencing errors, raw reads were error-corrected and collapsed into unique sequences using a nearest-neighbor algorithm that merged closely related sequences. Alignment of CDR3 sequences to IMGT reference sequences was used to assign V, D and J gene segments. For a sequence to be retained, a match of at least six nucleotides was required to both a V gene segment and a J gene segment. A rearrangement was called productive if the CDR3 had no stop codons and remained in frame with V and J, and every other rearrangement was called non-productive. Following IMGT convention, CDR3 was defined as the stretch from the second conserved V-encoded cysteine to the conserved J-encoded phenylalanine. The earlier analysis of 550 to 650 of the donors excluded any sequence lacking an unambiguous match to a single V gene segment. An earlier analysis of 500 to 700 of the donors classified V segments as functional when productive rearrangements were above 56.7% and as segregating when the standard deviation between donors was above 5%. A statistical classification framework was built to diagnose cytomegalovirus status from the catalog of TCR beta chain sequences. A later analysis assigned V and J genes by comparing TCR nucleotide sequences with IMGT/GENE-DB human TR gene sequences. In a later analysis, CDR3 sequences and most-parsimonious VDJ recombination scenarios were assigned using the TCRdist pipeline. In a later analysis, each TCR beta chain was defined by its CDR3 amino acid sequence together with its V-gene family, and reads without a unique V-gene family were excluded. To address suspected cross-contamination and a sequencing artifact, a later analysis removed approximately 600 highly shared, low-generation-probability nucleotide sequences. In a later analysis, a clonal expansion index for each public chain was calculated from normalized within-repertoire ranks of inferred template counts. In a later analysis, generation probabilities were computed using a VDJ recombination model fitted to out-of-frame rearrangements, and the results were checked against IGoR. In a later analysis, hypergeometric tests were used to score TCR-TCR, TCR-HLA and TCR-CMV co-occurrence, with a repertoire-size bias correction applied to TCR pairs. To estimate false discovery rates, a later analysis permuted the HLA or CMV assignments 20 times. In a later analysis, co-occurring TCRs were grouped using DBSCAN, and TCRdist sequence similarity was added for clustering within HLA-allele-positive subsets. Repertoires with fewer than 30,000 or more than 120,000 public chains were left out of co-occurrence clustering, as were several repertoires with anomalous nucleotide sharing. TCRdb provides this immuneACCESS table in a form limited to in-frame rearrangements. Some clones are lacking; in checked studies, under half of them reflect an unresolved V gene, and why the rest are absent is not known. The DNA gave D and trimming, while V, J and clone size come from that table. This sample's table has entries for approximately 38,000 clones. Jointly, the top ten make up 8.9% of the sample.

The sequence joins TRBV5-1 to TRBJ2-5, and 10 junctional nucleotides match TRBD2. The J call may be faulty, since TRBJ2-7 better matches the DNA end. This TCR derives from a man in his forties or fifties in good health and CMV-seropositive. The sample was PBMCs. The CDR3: CASSLTLAGVDEQYF. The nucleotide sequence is TGCGCCAGCAGCCTCACCCTAGCGGGAGTGGACGAGCAGTACTTC.